The clone carrying this TCR beta chain was detected only a few times. Its specificity is not known. The sample comes from a study of identical twins. General study results and limits: Part of the zero-insertion signal could reflect confounding by invariant MAIT and iNKT cells. High-abundance cord blood beta clonotypes had fewer insertions; memory repertoires showed none.

V dropped 1 base and J dropped 6 bases, with 13 bases sitting between them. Germline-derived CDR1 and CDR2 are SGHAT and FQNNGV. The CDR3 length is 16 residues. Unique molecular identifiers were in the cDNA, with template-switch universal primer binding. TCRdb passed the 5' RACE reads through MiXCR, listing each CDR3 protein once. The sample gives 500,000 or so distinct CDR3 sequences, approximately 15% of which show up once; around 0.52% is in the top ten. These same records also appear under a second study, on yellow fever vaccine responses in identical twins. From that study: Reportedly, the T cell response mounted by twins to vaccine seemed partly convergent, partly personalized.

The source of this sequence is a woman in her late teens or twenties in good health. The sample was CD4+ T cells sorted from blood. The V gene is TRBV11-2, the J gene TRBJ1-6, with D uncertain. The CDR3 region has the DNA TGTGCCAGCAGCTTAGCTGGGGTGGGTGGTAATTCACCCCTCCACTTT. Translating gives CASSLAGVGGNSPLHF.